This note documents a single T cell receptor (beta chain) sequence. No antigen is known for it. The run depth of the assay was deep. Genomic DNA (from each subset) was split evenly across several immunoSEQ plates. Some clones are missing from TCRdb's copy, which holds only in-frame ones; the method was immunoSEQ multiplex PCR. The sample comprises about 2.1 million clones, 90% to 95% of which are singletons, and approximately 1.7% rests with the top ten. Germline CDR1 MNHEY, CDR2 SVGAGI. The CDR3 consists of 14 residues. Trimming took 5 bases from V and 6 from J, leaving 16 bases between them. This entry belongs to a study of shared clonotypes between healthy human individuals. General study findings and limits: Sorted-subset samples were not fully sequenced, rarefaction indicated. Among a handful of donors, about 5% of naive CD4 clonotypes were found in common.

Naive CD8 cells comprised CD45RO-negative, CCR7-positively selected cells, excluding terminally differentiated effector memory CD45RA+ cells. Sequences were obtained from naive CD8+ T cells from PBMCs. V is TRBV6-5 and J is TRBJ1-1; tentatively, D is TRBD1 (5 bases). The TCR sequence derives from a man aged 18 to 29 in good health. Some clones in this sample may be carry-over from other donors' samples. CDR3 in amino acids: CASSLQVGRAEAFF. The CDR3 DNA reads as TGTGCCAGCAGTCTACAGGTCGGTCGGGCTGAAGCTTTCTTT.